The present entry profiles one T cell receptor (beta chain) with its context. Its antigen is unknown. Primers included in the PCR were 60 Vbeta and 13 Jbeta primers. Data came from immunoSEQ multiplex PCR; TCRdb stores just in-frame clones and leaves some out. The sample includes 130,000 or so clones, approximately 70% of them seen just once. The entry originates in a study of cytomegalovirus exposure and HLA in healthy donors. Study-wide points: The study recorded some 160 TCR beta chains that were cytomegalovirus-associated.

V was cut by 7 bases and J by 6 bases, with 27 bases left in between. The V gene's germline CDR1 is SQVTM and CDR2 ANQGSEA. CDR3 length: 16 amino acids. The sample taken for sequencing was PBMCs. The TCR comes from a woman aged 55-69 years in good health and CMV-seronegative. The chain couples TRBV29-1 to TRBJ1-1, with a possible D match to TRBD1 (6 bases). DNA of the CDR3: TGCAGCGCCCCGGGGGGGCGCCCCTTAACAGGCCCTGAAGCTTTCTTT. Protein sequence: CSAPGGRPLTGPEAFF.